The 6 T cell receptor beta chains in this list originate from one sample, sequenced in a study of cytomegalovirus exposure and HLA in healthy donors. The primer mix had 60 Vbeta and 13 Jbeta primers. The assay was immunoSEQ multiplex PCR, and TCRdb's table has in-frame clones only and misses some. The sample has some 110,000 clones. The sequenced sample was PBMCs. Receptors originate from a man aged 30-40 years in good health and CMV-seronegative.

The chain joins TRBV5-4 to TRBJ1-3, with D unclear. V dropped 7 bases and J dropped 2 bases, with 10 bases sitting between them. CDR3 length: 13 residues. Germline V CDR1 and CDR2: SGHNT, YYREEE (reference sequence). Here the CDR3 DNA reads TGTGCCAGCGCGGGAGTCCCTGGAAACACCATATATTTT. It yields the protein CASAGVPGNTIYF.

The chain recombines TRBV5-5 with TRBJ1-5, with 9 bases lining up with TRBD1. The CDR3 is made up of 15 amino acids. Germline V gene data show CDR1 as SGHKS and CDR2 as YYEKEE (reference sequence). Germline trimming cut 2 bases from V and 4 bases from J; bases unmatched to any gene: 4. This CDR3 reads CASSFTGGGNQPQHF. CDR3 bases: TGTGCCAGCAGCTTTACAGGGGGCGGGAATCAGCCCCAGCATTTT. Variable domain in full (rest from reference TRBV5-5 and TRBJ1-5): DAGVTQSPTHLIKTRGQQVTLRCSPISGHKSVSWYQQVLGQGPQFIFQYYEKEERGRGNFPDRFSARQFPNYSSELNVNALLLGDSALYLCASSFTGGGNQPQHFGDGTRLSIL.

The chain carries TRBV10-3 and TRBJ1-1, with 9 bases fitting TRBD1. From germline, CDR1 is ENHRY and CDR2 SYGVKD. J gave up 4 bases and V 2 bases, and 2 bases lay outside the gene matches. This CDR3 region has 14 residues. The DNA of the CDR3 is TGTGCCATCAGTGAGGAGACAGGGGGCACTGAAGCTTTCTTT. Its protein product is CAISEETGGTEAFF.

This chain joins TRBV7-7 and TRBJ2-1; 7 nucleotides line up with TRBD2. The germline V gene encodes CDR1 SSHAT and CDR2 FNYEAQ (reference sequence). The CDR3 extends over 15 amino acids. With 5 bases clipped from V and 2 bases from J, the junction kept 6 bases outside the gene matches. The CDR3 reads CASSPGGGAYNEQFF. For the CDR3, the DNA is TGTGCCAGCAGCCCGGGCGGGGGAGCCTACAATGAGCAGTTCTTC.

The V gene is TRBV9, the J gene TRBJ2-5, with TRBD2 matching 11 bases. The J segment lost 4 bases and the V segment lost 0 bases, leaving 8 bases of the junction unmatched. This CDR3 is built from 17 residues. CDR1 is SGDLS and CDR2 is YYNGEE in the germline V gene. The chain's CDR3 is CASSVGSSGGAGETQYF. In DNA form, the CDR3 reads TGTGCCAGCAGCGTAGGGAGTAGCGGGGGGGCCGGAGAGACCCAGTACTTC.

In nucleotides, the CDR3 is TGTGCCAGTAGTATCGACAGGGGTGGGACCCAGTACTTC. Amino acids: CASSIDRGGTQYF. The rearrangement joins TRBV19 to TRBJ2-5; 8 positions match TRBD1. With 3 bases clipped from V and 7 bases from J, the junction kept 4 bases outside the gene matches. The germline V gene has CDR1 LNHDA and CDR2 SQIVND (reference sequence). This CDR3 spans 13 amino acids.